The next 29 T cell receptor beta chains were all read from a single sample in a study of T cell responses to AZD1222 COVID-19 vaccine. Only in-frame clones appear in the TCRdb table, and some are missing; sequencing was by immunoSEQ multiplex PCR. The sample lists some 130,000 clones, about 88% occurring once. The sequencing used peripheral blood, collected on day 0 of AZD1222 vaccination. The receptor set was obtained from an adult in good health.

The chain uses TRBV28 and TRBJ2-6, with D uncertain. The germline V and J ends were trimmed by 6 bases and 1 base, with 19 bases remaining between them. The CDR3 is 18 amino acids. The germline V gene has CDR1 MDHEN and CDR2 SYDVKM. CDR3 residues: CASRPPGRPLSGANVLTF. CDR3 nucleotides: TGTGCCAGCAGGCCCCCCGGCAGACCTCTTTCTGGGGCCAACGTCCTGACTTTC.

V and J are TRBV28 and TRBJ1-2; 12 nucleotides match TRBD1. V lost 7 bases and J lost 4; bases outside the gene matches: 16. This CDR3 has 18 amino acids. The germline gives CDR1 MDHEN, CDR2 SYDVKM. The CDR3 here is CASISGGTGGALGYGYTF. The CDR3 region has the DNA TGTGCCAGCATCTCGGGGGGGACAGGGGGCGCGTTAGGCTATGGCTACACCTTC.

In this sample, this clone turned up a few times. The chain couples TRBV5-4 to TRBJ1-2; possible D gene TRBD1, 5 bases. Germline V CDR1 and CDR2: SGHNT, YYREEE (reference sequence). V gave up 2 bases and J gave up 1 base, with 6 bases separating them. This CDR3 contains 13 residues. The CDR3 here is CASSFGGNYGYTF. Written as DNA, the CDR3 is TGTGCCAGCAGCTTTGGGGGTAACTATGGCTACACCTTC.

This chain uses TRBV12-3 or TRBV12-4 with TRBJ1-1; D is uncertain. Trimming cost V 1 base and J 11 bases, with 8 bases left between them. The CDR3 runs to 11 residues. The CDR3 protein is CASSLGIQAFF. In nucleotides, the CDR3 is TGTGCCAGCAGTTTAGGTATCCAGGCTTTCTTT.

The chain links TRBV3-1 (or the pseudogene TRBV3-2) to TRBJ1-3; tentatively, D is TRBD1 (5 bases). Germline V gene data show CDR1 as LGHDT and CDR2 as YNNKEL (reference sequence). V was pared by 0 bases and J by 3 bases, with 9 bases between. CDR3 size: 15 residues. CDR3 sequence: CASSQDAGSGNTIYF. CDR3 in DNA: TGTGCCAGCAGCCAAGACGCAGGGAGTGGAAACACCATATATTTT.

The chain has TRBV9 and TRBJ1-5; 12 nucleotides agree with TRBD1. The CDR3 consists of 17 residues. V lost 4 bases and J lost 0; bases outside the gene matches: 5. CDR1 and CDR2 (germline): SGDLS, YYNGEE. CDR3 in amino acids: CASSSGTGGPSNQPQHF. CDR3 sequence (DNA): TGTGCCAGCAGCTCCGGGACAGGGGGCCCTAGCAATCAGCCCCAGCATTTT. Drawing the rest from reference TRBV9 and TRBJ1-5, the complete variable domain is DSGVTQTPKHLITATGQRVTLRCSPRSGDLSVYWYQQSLDQGLQFLIQYYNGEERAKGNILERFSAQQFPDLHSELNLSSLELGDSALYFCASSSGTGGPSNQPQHFGDGTRLSIL.

This rearrangement joins TRBV12-3 or TRBV12-4 to TRBJ1-4, with D uncertain. V dropped 6 bases and J dropped 3 bases, with 5 bases sitting between them. CDR3 length equals 12 residues. The CDR3 sequence is CASRQPNEKLFF. As DNA, the CDR3 is TGTGCCAGCAGACAGCCTAATGAAAAACTGTTTTTT.

The chain employs TRBV19 and TRBJ2-1; 15 bases line up with TRBD2. The V and J ends lost 6 bases and 6 bases, in that order; junction bases with no gene match: 3. CDR1 and CDR2 from the germline V gene are LNHDA and SQIVND (reference sequence). The CDR3 loop spans 15 amino acids. This CDR3 is CASRGLAGGGNEQFF. The CDR3 DNA is TGTGCCAGTAGAGGACTAGCGGGAGGGGGCAATGAGCAGTTCTTC.

In its sample, this clone was seen once. The chain has TRBV21-1 and TRBJ1-3. TRBV21-1 is a recognized pseudogene. The CDR3 has 15 amino acids. The CDR3 coding sequence is TGTGCCAGCAGCAGAGGACCCAGCTCTGGAAACACCATATATTTT. Translation: CASSRGPSSGNTIYF.

The CDR3, as DNA: TGTGCCAGCAGCCAAGATCGCCGAGCTACGCAGTATTTT. This translates into CASSQDRRATQYF. The V and J genes are TRBV3-1 (or the pseudogene TRBV3-2) and TRBJ2-3; D is unclear. This CDR3 region has 13 residues. Deletions cut 0 bases from V and 8 bases from J, with 9 bases between. Germline CDR1 is LGHDT and CDR2 is YNNKEL (reference sequence).

V is TRBV28 and J is TRBJ1-2; TRBD1 matches 9 bases. With V trimmed by 5 bases and J by 6 bases, 4 bases remained unmatched. CDR1 and CDR2 (germline): MDHEN, SYDVKM. The CDR3 is 13 amino acids. The CDR3 nucleotides are TGTGCCAGCAGTCTACAGGGGGCGAATGGCTACACCTTC. Translating gives CASSLQGANGYTF.

Comments on this clone: This specimen includes other DNA sequences encoding the same CDR3. This chain uses TRBV6-5 with TRBJ1-5, with TRBD1 matching over 10 bases. Germline CDR1 is MNHEY and CDR2 is SVGAGI. V gave up 5 bases and J gave up 4 bases; unmatched junction bases: 2. This CDR3 has 14 amino acids. The CDR3 DNA is TGTGCCAGCAGTCCGGACAGGGGGAATCAGCCCCAGCATTTT. It translates to CASSPDRGNQPQHF.

The chain employs TRBV24-1 and TRBJ2-2; D is unresolved. The V end lost 5 bases, the J end lost 0 bases, and 6 bases lay between the germline ends. The CDR3 consists of 14 residues. CDR1 KGHDR and CDR2 SFDVKD come from the germline V gene. CDR3 protein: CATSGPSNTGELFF. For the CDR3, the DNA is TGTGCCACCAGTGGACCGTCGAACACCGGGGAGCTGTTTTTT.

The chain couples TRBV2 to TRBJ2-7, with 7 bases matching TRBD1. Germline loops: CDR1 SNHLY, CDR2 FYNNEI. Germline trimming cut 6 bases from V and 1 base from J; bases unmatched to any gene: 6. This CDR3 has 14 amino acids. The CDR3 sequence: CASRDRDRSYEQYF. The DNA of the CDR3 is TGTGCCAGCAGGGATAGGGACAGATCCTACGAGCAGTACTTC.

The V and J genes are TRBV19 and TRBJ1-5; 8 bases align to TRBD1. In germline, CDR1 is LNHDA, CDR2 SQIVND (reference sequence). Trimming at V came to 7 bases and at J to 8 bases, leaving 10 bases not matched to a gene. This CDR3 spans 14 amino acids. The CDR3 spells CASTQGANLEPQHF. The CDR3 DNA is TGTGCCAGTACCCAGGGGGCGAACCTGGAGCCCCAGCATTTT.

This clone was observed once. V and J are TRBV5-1 and TRBJ2-7; no firm D call. CDR3 size: 14 residues. Trimming left V 2 bases short and J 2 bases short, with 11 bases between. Germline-derived CDR1 and CDR2 are SGHRS and YFSETQ. The CDR3 protein is CASSLGPPTYEQYF. In DNA, the CDR3 is TGCGCCAGCAGCTTAGGGCCCCCCACCTACGAGCAGTACTTC.

The chain is built from TRBV6-1 and TRBJ2-7; 11 nucleotides align to TRBD2. The CDR3 length is 15 residues. Germline CDR1 is MNHNS and CDR2 is SASEGT. V lost 3 bases and J lost 6; bases outside the gene matches: 7. The DNA of the CDR3 is TGTGCCAGCAGTGAGGGGACTAGCGGTCGGTCCGAGCAGTACTTC. The encoded protein is CASSEGTSGRSEQYF.

The chain combines TRBV5-1 with TRBJ1-3; 8 nucleotides agree with TRBD1. Losses at the gene ends were 4 bases for V and 0 bases for J; bases not matched to a gene: 6. Germline-derived CDR1 and CDR2 are SGHRS and YFSETQ. This CDR3 region has 16 residues. This chain's CDR3 is CASSPQGQASGNTIYF. DNA for the CDR3: TGCGCCAGCAGCCCCCAGGGACAGGCCTCTGGAAACACCATATATTTT.

The chain carries TRBV7-9 and TRBJ1-1, with D possibly TRBD1 on 5 matching bases. Germline-derived CDR1 and CDR2 are SEHNR and FQNEAQ (reference sequence). V shed 3 bases and J shed 8 bases, with 10 bases lying between them. The CDR3 consists of 12 residues. CDR3 region: CASSFGRDEAFF. The DNA for the CDR3 is TGTGCCAGCAGCTTTGGCAGGGACGAAGCTTTCTTT.

V is TRBV5-1 and J is TRBJ1-4; unclear D gene. The length of the CDR3 is 14 residues. V gave up 2 bases and J gave up 0 bases, with 5 bases separating them. In germline, CDR1 is SGHRS, CDR2 YFSETQ. The CDR3 region is CASSLLTTNEKLFF. The DNA for the CDR3 is TGCGCCAGCAGCTTACTGACAACTAATGAAAAACTGTTTTTT.

The DNA of the CDR3 is TGTGCCAGCAGCAGCCAGAGCGGGGGAAGCTCCTACAATGAGCAGTTCTTC. Amino acid sequence: CASSSQSGGSSYNEQFF. This chain uses TRBV21-1 with TRBJ2-1; no check of the table's D call, TRBD2, against the DNA was made. TRBV21-1 is listed as a pseudogene. This CDR3 comprises 17 residues.

V usage is TRBV18 and J usage is TRBJ2-7; D uncertain. V gave up 6 bases and J gave up 5 bases, with 14 bases separating them. The CDR3 loop spans 13 amino acids. Germline V CDR1 and CDR2: KGHSH, LQKENI. CDR3 amino acids: CASSVTRVDEQYF. The CDR3 bases are TGTGCCAGCTCCGTGACCCGGGTTGACGAGCAGTACTTC.

Comments on this clone: In the same sample, other DNA sequences code for this CDR3. The V gene is TRBV29-1, the J gene TRBJ1-5; unclear D gene. Per germline, CDR1 SQVTM and CDR2 ANQGSEA. The germline V and J ends were trimmed by 4 bases and 6 bases, with 10 bases remaining between them. The CDR3 has 12 amino acids. CDR3 DNA: TGCAGCGTTGGAGGGTTCGGTCAGCCCCAGCATTTT. Its protein is CSVGGFGQPQHF. Full variable domain (outside the CDR3, taken from reference TRBV29-1 and TRBJ1-5): SAVISQKPSRDICQRGTSLTIQCQVDSQVTMMFWYRQQPGQSLTLIATANQGSEATYESGFVIDKFPISRPNLTFSTLTVSNMSPEDSSIYLCSVGGFGQPQHFGDGTRLSIL.

The chain joins TRBV15 to TRBJ1-5; D is unresolved. CDR1 LNHNV and CDR2 YYDKDF come from the germline V gene (reference sequence). This CDR3 comprises 14 residues. The V end lost 0 bases, the J end lost 2 bases, and 5 bases lay between the germline ends. CDR3 sequence reads: CATSRDTGNQPQHF. In DNA form, the CDR3 reads TGTGCCACCAGCAGAGATACGGGCAATCAGCCCCAGCATTTT.

This clone showed up just a few times. CDR3 DNA: TGTGCCAGCAGCTTGGCGGTGACCCAGTACTTC. This encodes CASSLAVTQYF. V and J are TRBV5-8 and TRBJ2-5; D is unclear. CDR3 length equals 11 residues. Germline V gives CDR1 SGHTS, CDR2 YDEGEE. The V gene lost 0 bases and the J gene lost 7 bases, with 4 bases spanning the gap.

To note about this clone: Other DNA sequences of this sample code for an identical CDR3. This chain uses TRBV5-1 with TRBJ2-7, with D unclear. Germline V lookup: CDR1 SGHRS, CDR2 YFSETQ. Trimming cost V 0 bases and J 2 bases, with 9 bases left between them. The CDR3 runs to 14 residues. CDR3 amino acids: CASSLAGSAYEQYF. The CDR3 coding sequence is TGCGCCAGCAGCTTGGCCGGAAGCGCCTACGAGCAGTACTTC.

This chain links TRBV5-1 with TRBJ2-7, with 8 bases that match TRBD1. V trimming: 0 bases; J trimming: 3 bases; junction bases outside the gene matches: 5. Looked up from germline, CDR1 is SGHRS and CDR2 is YFSETQ. The CDR3 loop spans 15 amino acids. CDR3 in DNA: TGCGCCAGCAGCTTGGGAGCAGGGGGCAACTACGAGCAGTACTTC. It encodes CASSLGAGGNYEQYF.

The rearrangement joins TRBV7-3 to TRBJ2-1, with TRBD1 identical over 8 bases. Germline assignment: CDR1 SGHTA and CDR2 FQGTGA. Trimming took 8 bases from V and 0 from J; bases not matched to a gene: 18. The CDR3 sequence is 19 residues long. The CDR3 DNA reads TGTGCCAGCGCGACAAACCCCACAGGGGGACGGAGCTCCTACAATGAGCAGTTCTTC. This sequence encodes CASATNPTGGRSSYNEQFF.

V gene TRBV9 combines with J gene TRBJ2-3, with 7 bases matching TRBD2. Trimming removed 0 bases from V and 0 bases from J; junction bases left unmatched: 4. Germline V lookup: CDR1 SGDLS, CDR2 YYNGEE. This CDR3 is 16 amino acids long. In nucleotides, the CDR3 is TGTGCCAGCAGCGTAGCGCCTAGCGGAAGCACAGATACGCAGTATTTT. Translating gives CASSVAPSGSTDTQYF.